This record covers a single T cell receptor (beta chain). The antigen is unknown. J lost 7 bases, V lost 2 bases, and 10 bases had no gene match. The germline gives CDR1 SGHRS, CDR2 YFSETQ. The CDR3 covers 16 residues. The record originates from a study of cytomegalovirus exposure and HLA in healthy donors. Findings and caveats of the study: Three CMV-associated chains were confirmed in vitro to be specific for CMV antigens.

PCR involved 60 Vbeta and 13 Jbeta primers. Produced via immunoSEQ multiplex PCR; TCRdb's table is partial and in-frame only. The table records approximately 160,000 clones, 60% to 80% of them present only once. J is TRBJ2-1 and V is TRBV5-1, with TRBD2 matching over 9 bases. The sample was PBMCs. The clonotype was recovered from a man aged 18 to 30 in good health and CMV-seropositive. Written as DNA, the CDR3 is TGCGCCAGCAGCTTACCGGGACTAGCCGCCTCGAATGAGCAGTTCTTC. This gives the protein CASSLPGLAASNEQFF.